Described below is a single T cell receptor (beta chain) sequence and its context. This specimen belongs to a study of shared T cell receptors in the human thymus. The V and J ends lost 5 bases and 1 base, in that order; junction bases with no gene match: 4. The CDR3 runs 15 residues. Germline V gene sequence: CDR1 SGHTA, CDR2 FQGNSA. Assay used: immunoSEQ multiplex PCR; TCRdb lists only in-frame clones, some missing. Of more than 300,000 clones listed, 95% are singletons. The V gene is TRBV7-2, the J gene TRBJ2-3, with 9 bases lining up with TRBD1. The source of this sequence is a human donor. Sample: thymocytes. The CDR3 DNA is TGTGCCAGCAGCCTCAGGACAGGGGGCACAGATACGCAGTATTTT. Translation: CASSLRTGGTDTQYF.